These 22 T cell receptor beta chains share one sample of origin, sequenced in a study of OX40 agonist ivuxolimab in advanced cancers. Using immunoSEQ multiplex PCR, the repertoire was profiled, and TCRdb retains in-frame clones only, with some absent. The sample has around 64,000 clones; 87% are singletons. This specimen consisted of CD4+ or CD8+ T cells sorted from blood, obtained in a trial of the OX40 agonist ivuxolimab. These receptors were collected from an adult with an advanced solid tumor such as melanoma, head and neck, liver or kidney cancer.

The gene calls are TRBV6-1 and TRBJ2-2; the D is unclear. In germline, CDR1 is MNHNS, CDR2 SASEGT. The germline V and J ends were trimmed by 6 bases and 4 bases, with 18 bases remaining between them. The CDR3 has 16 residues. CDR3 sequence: CASREFPGLGTGELFF. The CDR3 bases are TGTGCCAGCAGGGAATTTCCGGGCCTAGGCACCGGGGAGCTGTTTTTT.

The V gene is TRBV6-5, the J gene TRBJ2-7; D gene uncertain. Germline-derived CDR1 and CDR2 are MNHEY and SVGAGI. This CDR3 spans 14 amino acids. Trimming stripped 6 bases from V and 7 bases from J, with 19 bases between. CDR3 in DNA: TGTGCCAGCAGACGAACGATCGCGGCTAGGGAGCAGTACTTC. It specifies CASRRTIAAREQYF.

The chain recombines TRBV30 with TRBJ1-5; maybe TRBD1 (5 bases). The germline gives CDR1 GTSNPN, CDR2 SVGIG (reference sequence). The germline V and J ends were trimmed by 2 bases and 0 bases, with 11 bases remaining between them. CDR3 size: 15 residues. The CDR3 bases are TGTGCCTGGAGTCAGCGGGGCCATAGCAATCAGCCCCAGCATTTT. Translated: CAWSQRGHSNQPQHF.

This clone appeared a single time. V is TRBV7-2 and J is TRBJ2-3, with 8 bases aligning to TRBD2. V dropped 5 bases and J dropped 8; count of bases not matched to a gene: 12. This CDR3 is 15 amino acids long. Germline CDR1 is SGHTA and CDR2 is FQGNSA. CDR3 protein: CASSPSGTRDATQYF. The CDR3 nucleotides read TGTGCCAGCAGCCCAAGCGGGACTAGGGACGCTACGCAGTATTTT. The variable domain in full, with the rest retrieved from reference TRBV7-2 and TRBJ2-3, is GAGVSQSPSNKVTEKGKDVELRCDPISGHTALYWYRQSLGQGLEFLIYFQGNSAPDKSGLPSDRFSAERTGGSVSTLTIQRTQQEDSAVYLCASSPSGTRDATQYFGPGTRLTVL.

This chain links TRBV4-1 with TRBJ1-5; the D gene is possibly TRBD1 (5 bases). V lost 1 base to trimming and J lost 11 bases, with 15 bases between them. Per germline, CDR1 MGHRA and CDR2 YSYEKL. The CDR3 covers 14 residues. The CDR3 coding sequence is TGCGCCAGCAGCCAAGGGTATACCTGGGACTCCCAGCATTTT. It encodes CASSQGYTWDSQHF.

The CDR3 reads CASSLANVGVGTEAFF. Written as DNA, the CDR3 is TGTGCCAGCAGCTTAGCGAATGTAGGGGTGGGAACTGAAGCTTTCTTT. This chain uses TRBV7-2 with TRBJ1-1; D perhaps matches TRBD1 (5 bases). V dropped 0 bases and J dropped 5 bases, with 16 bases sitting between them. Germline assignment: CDR1 SGHTA and CDR2 FQGNSA. The CDR3 has 16 amino acids. Variable domain in full (rest from reference TRBV7-2 and TRBJ1-1): GAGVSQSPSNKVTEKGKDVELRCDPISGHTALYWYRQSLGQGLEFLIYFQGNSAPDKSGLPSDRFSAERTGGSVSTLTIQRTQQEDSAVYLCASSLANVGVGTEAFFGQGTRLTVV.

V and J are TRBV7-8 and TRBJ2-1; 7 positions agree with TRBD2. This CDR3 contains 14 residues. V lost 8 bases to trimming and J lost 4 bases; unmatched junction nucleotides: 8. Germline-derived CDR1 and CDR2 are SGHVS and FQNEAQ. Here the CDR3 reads CASRRASGYNEQFF. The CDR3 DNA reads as TGTGCCAGCCGGAGGGCTAGCGGTTACAATGAGCAGTTCTTC.

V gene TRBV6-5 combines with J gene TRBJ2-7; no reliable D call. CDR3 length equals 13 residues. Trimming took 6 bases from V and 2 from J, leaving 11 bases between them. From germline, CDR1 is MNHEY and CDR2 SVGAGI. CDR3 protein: CASRNGPAYEQYF. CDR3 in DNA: TGTGCCAGCAGGAACGGACCAGCCTACGAGCAGTACTTC.

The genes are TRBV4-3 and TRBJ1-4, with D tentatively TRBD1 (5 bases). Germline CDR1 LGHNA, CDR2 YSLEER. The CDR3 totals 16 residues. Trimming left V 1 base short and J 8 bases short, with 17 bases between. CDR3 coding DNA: TGCGCCAGCAGCCAAGTGCCGGGCCCAGGGAACGAAAAACTGTTTTTT. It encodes CASSQVPGPGNEKLFF.

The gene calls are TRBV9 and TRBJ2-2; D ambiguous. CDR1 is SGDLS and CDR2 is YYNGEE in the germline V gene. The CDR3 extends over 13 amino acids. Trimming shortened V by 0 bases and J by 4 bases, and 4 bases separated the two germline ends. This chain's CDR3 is CASSVVPTGELFF. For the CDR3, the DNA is TGTGCCAGCAGCGTAGTCCCCACCGGGGAGCTGTTTTTT.

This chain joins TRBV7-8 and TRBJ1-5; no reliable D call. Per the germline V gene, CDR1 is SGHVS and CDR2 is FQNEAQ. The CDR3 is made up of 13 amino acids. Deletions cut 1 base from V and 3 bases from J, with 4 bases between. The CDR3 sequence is CASSLGHNQPQHF. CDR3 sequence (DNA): TGTGCCAGCAGCTTAGGGCACAATCAGCCCCAGCATTTT.

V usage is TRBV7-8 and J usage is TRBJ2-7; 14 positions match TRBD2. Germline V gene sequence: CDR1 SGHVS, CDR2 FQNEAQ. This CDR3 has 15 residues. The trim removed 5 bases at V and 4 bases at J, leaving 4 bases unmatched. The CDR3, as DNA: TGTGCCAGCAGCCCCCGACTAGCGGGAGGGTACGAGCAGTACTTC. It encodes CASSPRLAGGYEQYF.

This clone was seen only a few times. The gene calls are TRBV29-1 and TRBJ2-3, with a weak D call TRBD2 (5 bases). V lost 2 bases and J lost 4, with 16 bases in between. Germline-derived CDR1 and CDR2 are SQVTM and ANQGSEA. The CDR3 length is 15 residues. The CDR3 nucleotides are TGCAGCGTTGAACCTGGAGGACGTAGAGCAGATACGCAGTATTTT. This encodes CSVEPGGRRADTQYF.

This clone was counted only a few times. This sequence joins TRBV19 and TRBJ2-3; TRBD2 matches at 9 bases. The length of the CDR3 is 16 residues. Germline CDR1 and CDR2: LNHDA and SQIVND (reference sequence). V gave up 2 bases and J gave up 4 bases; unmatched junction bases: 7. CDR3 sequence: CASSISAGGQADTQYF. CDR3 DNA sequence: TGTGCCAGTAGTATATCTGCGGGGGGGCAGGCAGATACGCAGTATTTT. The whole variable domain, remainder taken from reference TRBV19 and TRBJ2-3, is DGGITQSPKYLFRKEGQNVTLSCEQNLNHDAMYWYRQDPGQGLRLIYYSQIVNDFQKGDIAEGYSVSREKKESFPLTVTSAQKNPTAFYLCASSISAGGQADTQYFGPGTRLTVL.

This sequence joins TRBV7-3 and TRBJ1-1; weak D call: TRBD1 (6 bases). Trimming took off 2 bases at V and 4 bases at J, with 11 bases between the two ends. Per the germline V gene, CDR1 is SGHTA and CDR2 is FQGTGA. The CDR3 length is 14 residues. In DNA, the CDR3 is TGTGCCAGCAGCTTACAGGGGTCCGGCACTGAAGCTTTCTTT. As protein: CASSLQGSGTEAFF. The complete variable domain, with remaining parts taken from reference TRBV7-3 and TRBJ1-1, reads GAGVSQTPSNKVTEKGKYVELRCDPISGHTALYWYRQSLGQGPEFLIYFQGTGAADDSGLPNDRFFAVRPEGSVSTLKIQRTERGDSAVYLCASSLQGSGTEAFFGQGTRLTVV.

CDR3 DNA: TGTGCCAGTGCACAGGGGTGGGCTAGCAATCAGCCCCAGCATTTT. Its translation is CASAQGWASNQPQHF. The chain combines TRBV19 with TRBJ1-5; 7 nucleotides agree with TRBD1. V dropped 8 bases and J dropped 0; count of bases not matched to a gene: 7. Germline loops: CDR1 LNHDA, CDR2 SQIVND (reference sequence). The CDR3 extends over 15 amino acids.

CDR3: CASSLQGASRQAQFF. The CDR3 DNA follows: TGTGCCAGCAGTTTACAGGGGGCGAGCAGACAAGCGCAGTTCTTC. The chain employs TRBV27 and TRBJ2-1; 8 bases fit TRBD1. Germline V gives CDR1 MNHEY, CDR2 SMNVEV (reference sequence). This CDR3 is built from 15 residues. V lost 2 bases, J lost 12 bases, and 12 bases stayed unmatched.

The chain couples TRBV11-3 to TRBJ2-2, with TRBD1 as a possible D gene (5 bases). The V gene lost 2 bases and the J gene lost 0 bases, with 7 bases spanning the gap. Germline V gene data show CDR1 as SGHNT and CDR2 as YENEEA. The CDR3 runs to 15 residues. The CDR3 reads CASSLTGTNTGELFF. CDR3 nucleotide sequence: TGTGCCAGCAGCTTAACAGGAACGAACACCGGGGAGCTGTTTTTT.

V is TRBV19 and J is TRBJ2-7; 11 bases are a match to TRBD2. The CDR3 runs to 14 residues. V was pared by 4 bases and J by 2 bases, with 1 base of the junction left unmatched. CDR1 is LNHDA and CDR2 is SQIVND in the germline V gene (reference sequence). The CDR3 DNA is TGTGCCAGTAGTAGTAGCGGGAGGGCCTACGAGCAGTACTTC. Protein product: CASSSSGRAYEQYF.

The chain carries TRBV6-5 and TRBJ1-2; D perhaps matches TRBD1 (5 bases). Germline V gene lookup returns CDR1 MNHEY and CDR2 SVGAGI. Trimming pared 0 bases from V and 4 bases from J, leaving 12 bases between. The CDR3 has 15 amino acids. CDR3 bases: TGTGCCAGCAGTTACTCGTATTCAGGGACCTATGGCTACACCTTC. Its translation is CASSYSYSGTYGYTF.

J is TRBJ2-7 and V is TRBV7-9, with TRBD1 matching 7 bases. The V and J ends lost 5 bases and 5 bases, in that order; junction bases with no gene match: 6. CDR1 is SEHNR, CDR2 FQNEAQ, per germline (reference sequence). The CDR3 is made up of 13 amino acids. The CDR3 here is CASSLPDRDEQYF. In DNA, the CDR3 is TGTGCCAGCAGCCTACCCGACAGGGACGAGCAGTACTTC.

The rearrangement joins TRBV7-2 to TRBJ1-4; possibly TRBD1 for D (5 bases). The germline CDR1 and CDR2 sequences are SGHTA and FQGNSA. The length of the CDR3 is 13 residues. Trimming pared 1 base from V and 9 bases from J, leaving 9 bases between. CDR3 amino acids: CASSLGMGQKLFF. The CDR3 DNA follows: TGTGCCAGCAGCTTAGGGATGGGGCAAAAACTGTTTTTT. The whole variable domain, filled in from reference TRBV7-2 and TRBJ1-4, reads GAGVSQSPSNKVTEKGKDVELRCDPISGHTALYWYRQSLGQGLEFLIYFQGNSAPDKSGLPSDRFSAERTGGSVSTLTIQRTQQEDSAVYLCASSLGMGQKLFFGSGTQLSVL.